A selection of T cell receptor beta chains follows, all from one sample in a study of T cell changes during pregnancy in multiple sclerosis. Libraries were prepared by immunoSEQ multiplex PCR; TCRdb keeps only in-frame clonotypes and omits some of them. There are about 39,000 clones in the sample; around 92% occur only once, and 0.35% lies in the top ten. Source: CD4+ T cells from peripheral blood mononuclear cells, taken after pregnancy. The receptors derive from a female donor with multiple sclerosis, enrolled in a pregnancy study. Each CDR3 is given with its conserved first and last residue. D genes are given only for firm matches. Clone size is not always given. Where it is, it says once, few, many or a class for expanded clones.

>-|TRBJ2-1|TRBV18|TRBD2|17
TGTGCCAGCTCCCGCATGGCGGGGGGGCTCCAGTGGAATGAGCAGTTCTTC
CASSRMAGGLQWNEQFF
>-|TRBJ1-4|TRBV4-1|-|16
TGCGCCAGCAGCCAATTTTGGACAAGGAGAAATGAAAAACTGTTTTTT
CASSQFWTRRNEKLFF
>-|TRBJ2-1|TRBV6-5|-|15
TGTGCCAGCAGTTACGGGGGGGGCCCCTACAATGAGCAGTTCTTC
CASSYGGGPYNEQFF
>-|TRBJ2-7|TRBV7-2|-|13
TGTGCCAGCAGCCAGGGACTGGTCTACGAGCAGTACTTC
CASSQGLVYEQYF
>-|TRBJ1-5|TRBV2|-|14
TGTGCCAGCAGTCCTCCCGACTTGGATCAGCCCCAGCATTTT
CASSPPDLDQPQHF
>-|TRBJ1-3|TRBV19|-|15
TGTGCCAGTAGTCCAAACAGAATCTCTGGAAACACCATATATTTT
CASSPNRISGNTIYF
>once|TRBJ1-1|TRBV6-1|-|15
TGTGCCAGCAGTGAAGTTGGTAGTTCTTACACTGAAGCTTTCTTT
CASSEVGSSYTEAFF
>-|TRBJ2-2|TRBV4-2|TRBD2|15
TGTGCCAGCAGCGGACTAGCGACTGACACCGGGGAGCTGTTTTTT
CASSGLATDTGELFF
>-|TRBJ2-5|TRBV15|-|14
TGTGCCACCAGCAGCAGGTGGGCCCAAGAGACCCAGTACTTC
CATSSRWAQETQYF
>few|TRBJ2-1|TRBV9|-|13
TGTGCCAGCAGCGGTGGTCGACTCAATGAGCAGTTCTTC
CASSGGRLNEQFF
>-|TRBJ2-6|TRBV9|-|16
TGTGCCAGCAGCGTAGGTTCGGGAGCGGGGGCCAACGTCCTGACTTTC
CASSVGSGAGANVLTF
>once|TRBJ2-7|TRBV11-2|TRBD1|16
TGTGCCAGCAGCCCGGTGGCTCGGACAGGATCCTACGAGCAGTACTTC
CASSPVARTGSYEQYF
>-|TRBJ2-5|TRBV7-8|TRBD2|17
TGTGCCAGCAGCTTAGCTCGGGGGGGCCAGTTAGAGGAGACCCAGTACTTC
CASSLARGGQLEETQYF
>-|TRBJ2-1|TRBV9|TRBD1|17
TGTGCCAGCAGCGCTCCGACAGGGCGTAGGGCCTACAATGAGCAGTTCTTC
CASSAPTGRRAYNEQFF
>-|TRBJ2-1|TRBV4-1|TRBD2|14
TGCGCCAGCACCGGCGGGGGGGCCTCTAATGAGCAGTTCTTC
CASTGGGASNEQFF
>-|TRBJ1-5|TRBV5-8|-|17
TGTGCCAGCAGCGCAGGCCGAGGCGGGCGCAGCAATCAGCCCCAGCATTTT
CASSAGRGGRSNQPQHF
>-|TRBJ1-1|TRBV6-5|-|14
TGTGCCAGCAGTTGGGGGGAGCGGAACACTGAAGCTTTCTTT
CASSWGERNTEAFF
>-|TRBJ1-1|TRBV6-6|TRBD1|16
TGTGCCAGCAGTTACGGACAGGGCTATAGGAACACTGAAGCTTTCTTT
CASSYGQGYRNTEAFF
>-|TRBJ1-1|TRBV2|TRBD1|16
TGTGCCAGCAGTGAAACGCGGGACAGGGGGGACACTGAAGCTTTCTTT
CASSETRDRGDTEAFF
>-|TRBJ2-3|TRBV9|-|15
TGTGCCAGCAGCCCCGGACTATCCCCTGGAGATACGCAGTATTTT
CASSPGLSPGDTQYF
>-|TRBJ1-5|TRBV6-1|TRBD1|15
TGTGCCAGCAGTCTGGGACAGGTGGGGGTGCAGCCCCAGCATTTT
CASSLGQVGVQPQHF
>-|TRBJ1-1|TRBV7-8|-|14
TGTGCCAGCAGCTTCTCAGGGCTGAACACTGAAGCTTTCTTT
CASSFSGLNTEAFF
>-|TRBJ2-5|TRBV30|-|11
TGTGCCTGGATGGGAGCAAGGACCCAGTACTTC
CAWMGARTQYF
>-|TRBJ1-2|TRBV4-1|-|16
TGCGCCAGCAGCCTTCTACTCGCCGGGTCAAAGCGGGGCTACACCTTC
CASSLLLAGSKRGYTF
>-|TRBJ2-3|TRBV5-6|TRBD1|12
TGTGCCAGCAGAACAGGGGCAAATACGCAGTATTTT
CASRTGANTQYF
>-|TRBJ1-6|TRBV7-8|TRBD1|14
TGTGCCAGCAGCTCCAACACAGGGGACTCACCCCTCCACTTT
CASSSNTGDSPLHF
>once|TRBJ1-2|TRBV2|TRBD1|15
TGTGCCAGCAAGGACAGGGTTAGGACTAACTATGGCTACACCTTC
CASKDRVRTNYGYTF
>-|TRBJ1-5|TRBV2|TRBD1|13
TGTGCCAGCAGTTGGGACAGGGTACAGCCCCAGCATTTT
CASSWDRVQPQHF
>-|TRBJ2-7|TRBV5-1|-|13
TGCGCCAGCAGCTTAGCGCCCCGAGACGAGCAGTACTTC
CASSLAPRDEQYF
>-|TRBJ1-3|TRBV9|-|15
TGTGCCAGCAGCGTAGAAGTAGGGGCTGGAAACACCATATATTTT
CASSVEVGAGNTIYF
>-|TRBJ2-1|TRBV6-6|TRBD2|16
TGTGCCAGCAGCCGGACTAGCGGTCCGACCTACAATGAGCAGTTCTTC
CASSRTSGPTYNEQFF
>-|TRBJ2-2|TRBV30|-|14
TGTGCCTGGGCGGGGGCCCGGAACACCGGGGAGCTGTTTTTT
CAWAGARNTGELFF
>-|TRBJ2-6|TRBV19|TRBD1|17
TGTGCCTCAAAGAGGGACAGGGGGCAAAGGGGGGCCAACGTCCTGACTTTC
CASKRDRGQRGANVLTF
>once|TRBJ1-2|TRBV30|TRBD1|14
TGTGCCTGGAGTCGGGACAGATCTTTTCGAGGCTACACCTTC
CAWSRDRSFRGYTF
>-|TRBJ1-5|TRBV5-1|-|15
TGCGCCAGCAGCTTGAGCGGGCTTAGCAATCAGCCCCAGCATTTT
CASSLSGLSNQPQHF
>-|TRBJ1-3|TRBV6-1|TRBD1|14
TGTGCCGGTACAGGGGGCCTTGCTGGAAACACCATATATTTT
CAGTGGLAGNTIYF
>-|TRBJ1-3|TRBV7-3|TRBD1|16
TGTGCCAGCAGCTTACAGGGACAGGGGGTTGGAAACACCATATATTTT
CASSLQGQGVGNTIYF
>-|TRBJ2-1|TRBV11-3|TRBD1|16
TGTGCCAGCAGCTTGACAGGGATGAGCTCCTACAATGAGCAGTTCTTC
CASSLTGMSSYNEQFF
>few|TRBJ1-6|TRBV6-5|-|10
TGTGCCAGCCCAAATTCACCCCTCCACTTT
CASPNSPLHF
>once|TRBJ1-6|TRBV7-2|-|16
TGTGCCAGCAGGGAGGTGGGAGGGCACAATAATTCACCCCTCCACTTT
CASREVGGHNNSPLHF
>-|TRBJ2-5|TRBV5-4|-|16
TGTGCCAGCAGGCCGACTTTGGAGGGGGCTCGAGAGACCCAGTACTTC
CASRPTLEGARETQYF
>-|TRBJ2-5|TRBV7-9|TRBD2|18
TGTGCCAGCAGCTTAGGAGAGACTAGCGGGGGGCCCGAAGAGACCCAGTACTTC
CASSLGETSGGPEETQYF
>-|TRBJ1-1|TRBV19|TRBD1|14
TGTGCCAGTAGTCTCGGACAGGGGGCAGTTGAAGCTTTCTTT
CASSLGQGAVEAFF
>-|TRBJ2-2|TRBV7-2|TRBD1|14
TGTGCCAGCAGCTCACCAGGGGGCCCCGGGGAGCTGTTTTTT
CASSSPGGPGELFF
>-|TRBJ2-5|TRBV7-6|TRBD2|15
TGTGCCAGCAGCTCCCAGCGGGGGCCTCAAGAGACCCAGTACTTC
CASSSQRGPQETQYF
>-|TRBJ1-1|TRBV6-5|TRBD1|12
TGTGCCAGCAGTTACCGGACAGGGTCAGCTTTCTTT
CASSYRTGSAFF
>-|TRBJ1-2|TRBV29-1|-|13
TGCAGCGTTGAGTGGCAGGGGAACTATGGCTACACCTTC
CSVEWQGNYGYTF
>-|TRBJ2-2|TRBV7-9|-|15
TGTGCCAGCAGCGGGCGGACACCGAACACCGGGGAGCTGTTTTTT
CASSGRTPNTGELFF
>-|TRBJ1-2|TRBV18|TRBD1|13
TGTGCCAGCTCACTCGGACAGGGCTATGGCTACACCTTC
CASSLGQGYGYTF
>-|TRBJ1-5|TRBV6-5|-|13
TGTGCCAGCAGCCCCGACAGGAATCAGCCCCAGCATTTT
CASSPDRNQPQHF